Following are 15 T cell receptor beta chains from one sample sequenced in a study. TCRdb re-analysed the RT-PCR reads in MiXCR, keeping a single row per CDR3 protein. This repertoire shows approximately 720,000 distinct CDR3 sequences, approximately 15% found once; its top ten account for roughly 3.9%. Sequences were obtained from memory CD4+ T cells from blood. These receptors came from a female donor in good health, serving as a healthy control.

The V gene is TRBV12-3 or TRBV12-4, the J gene TRBJ2-3; no clear D. V lost 4 bases and J 2 bases, leaving 13 bases between the germline ends. The CDR3 covers 15 residues. CDR3 protein: CASSSDPPVTDTQYF. The DNA of the CDR3 is TGTGCCAGCAGTTCGGACCCGCCTGTCACAGATACGCAGTATTTT.

This clonotype was observed a few times. A much bigger clone sits one base away, suggesting this may be a read error. The V gene is TRBV5-1, the J gene TRBJ2-5; 9 bases are a match to TRBD2. Germline loops: CDR1 SGHRS, CDR2 YFSETQ. The CDR3 extends over 15 amino acids. The CDR3 spells CASSFSGRGGETKYF. In nucleotides, the CDR3 is TGCGCCAGCAGCTTTAGCGGGAGAGGTGGAGAGACCAAGTACTTC.

This clonotype was observed many times. The V gene is TRBV29-1, the J gene TRBJ2-5; D may be TRBD1 (6 bases). With 6 bases removed from V and 4 bases from J, the gap between germline ends came to 21 bases. This CDR3 is 15 amino acids long. Germline V gene data show CDR1 as SQVTM and CDR2 as ANQGSEA. The CDR3 DNA is TGCAGCGTAGCTTCCAGGGGATTAGCAGGAGAGACCCAGTACTTC. Protein sequence: CSVASRGLAGETQYF. Combining the CDR3 with reference TRBV29-1 and TRBJ2-5 gives the whole variable domain SAVISQKPSRDICQRGTSLTIQCQVDSQVTMMFWYRQQPGQSLTLIATANQGSEATYESGFVIDKFPISRPNLTFSTLTVSNMSPEDSSIYLCSVASRGLAGETQYFGPGTRLLVL.

This chain connects TRBV12-3 or TRBV12-4 to TRBJ2-7; D possibly corresponds to TRBD2 (6 bases). Trimming stripped 5 bases from V and 6 bases from J, with 14 bases between. The CDR3 runs 13 residues. The chain's CDR3 is CASSAGLRSEQYF. CDR3 in DNA: TGTGCCAGCAGTGCGGGACTCCGTTCCGAGCAGTACTTC.

This chain uses TRBV5-1 with TRBJ2-1, with a tentative D call TRBD2 (6 bases). Trimming took off 2 bases at V and 10 bases at J, with 25 bases between the two ends. This CDR3 has 17 residues. Germline assignment: CDR1 SGHRS and CDR2 YFSETQ. CDR3 sequence: CASSLRFGGTALDEQFF. CDR3 DNA sequence: TGCGCCAGCAGCTTACGGTTCGGCGGGACGGCCCTCGACGAGCAGTTCTTC.

The sample holds a few counts of this clonotype. The chain combines TRBV20-1 with TRBJ1-2, with TRBD1 identical over 9 bases. The CDR3 is 15 residues long. The germline V gene encodes CDR1 DFQATT and CDR2 SNEGSKA (reference sequence). Germline trimming cut 5 bases from V and 4 bases from J; bases unmatched to any gene: 11. The CDR3, as DNA: TGCAGTGCTGAGGACAGGGGCGGGACATTCTATGGCTACACCTTC. It codes for CSAEDRGGTFYGYTF.

This clonotype was picked up a small number of times. A read error may produce the germline difference seen at one junction end. The V call is TRBV7-7, the J call TRBJ2-2; 10 bases line up with TRBD1. In germline, CDR1 is SSHAT, CDR2 FNYEAQ (reference sequence). CDR3 size: 16 residues. CDR3 in DNA: TGTGCTAGCAGCCAAACCGGGACAGGGGACACCGGGGAGCTGTTTTTT. The encoded protein is CASSQTGTGDTGELFF.

The chain combines TRBV28 with TRBJ1-1; D gene unclear. In germline, CDR1 is MDHEN, CDR2 SYDVKM. V was cut by 5 bases and J by 8 bases, with 18 bases left in between. The CDR3 has 14 residues. CDR3 in DNA: TGTGCCAGCAGTCTGTTAAATGGGTTGGGGGAAGCTTTCTTT. Its protein product is CASSLLNGLGEAFF.

This clonotype came up a few times. V is TRBV12-3 or TRBV12-4 and J is TRBJ1-2, with a tentative D call TRBD1 (6 bases). The CDR3 totals 15 residues. The V end lost 5 bases, the J end lost 5 bases, and 18 bases lay between the germline ends. As DNA, the CDR3 is TGTGCCAGCAGTCCTACTCCTTTGGACAGTTATGGCTACACCTTC. Its protein is CASSPTPLDSYGYTF.

This clonotype was seen a few times. This chain uses TRBV12-3 or TRBV12-4 with TRBJ1-5, with D uncertain. The V gene lost 6 bases and the J gene lost 3 bases, with 12 bases spanning the gap. The CDR3 consists of 14 residues. CDR3 in amino acids: CASREDGPNQPQHF. CDR3 bases: TGTGCCAGCAGAGAGGACGGCCCCAATCAGCCCCAGCATTTT.

CDR3 residues: CSAPPDGSLAYEQYF. The CDR3 bases are TGCAGTGCCCCCCCGGACGGGAGTCTAGCCTACGAGCAGTACTTC. This chain links TRBV20-1 with TRBJ2-7, with D maybe TRBD2 (6 bases). CDR1 DFQATT and CDR2 SNEGSKA come from the germline V gene (reference sequence). Trimming removed 6 bases from V and 2 bases from J, with 20 bases in between. The CDR3 runs to 15 residues.

This clonotype was counted at least ten times. The rearrangement uses TRBV20-1 and TRBJ1-2; TRBD1 might be the D (5 bases). The ends were cut back, 1 base at V and 4 bases at J, with 16 bases in the middle. CDR1 and CDR2 (germline): DFQATT, SNEGSKA (reference sequence). The CDR3 consists of 15 residues. As DNA, the CDR3 is TGCAGTGCTAGAGCACCGTACCGAAGGGGCTATGGCTACACCTTC. Translated: CSARAPYRRGYGYTF.

Ten or more counts support this clonotype. The chain links TRBV10-3 to TRBJ2-5, with D tentatively TRBD2 (6 bases). The CDR3 length is 14 residues. The germline CDR1 and CDR2 sequences are ENHRY and SYGVKD. V was shortened by 4 bases and J by 5 bases, with 14 bases between the two germline ends. The CDR3 sequence: CAISGLEGKETQYF. The CDR3 DNA sequence: TGTGCCATCAGTGGTTTGGAGGGAAAGGAGACCCAGTACTTC.

This clonotype showed up just a few times. The rearrangement uses TRBV10-3 and TRBJ1-5, with a weak D call TRBD1 (6 bases). CDR1 and CDR2 from the germline V gene are ENHRY and SYGVKD. The CDR3 loop spans 15 amino acids. Trimming left V 0 bases short and J 4 bases short, with 10 bases between. Written as DNA, the CDR3 is TGTGCCATCAGTGAGTCCGGGGGCGAGAATCAGCCCCAGCATTTT. It specifies CAISESGGENQPQHF.

This clonotype has a handful of counts. The gene calls are TRBV6-1 and TRBJ1-1; no firm D call. The CDR3 covers 14 residues. In germline, CDR1 is MNHNS, CDR2 SASEGT. The V end was cut by 3 bases, the J end by 1 base, with 9 bases between. The CDR3 reads CASSEQAANTEAFF. CDR3 nucleotides: TGTGCCAGCAGTGAGCAAGCCGCGAACACTGAAGCTTTCTTT.